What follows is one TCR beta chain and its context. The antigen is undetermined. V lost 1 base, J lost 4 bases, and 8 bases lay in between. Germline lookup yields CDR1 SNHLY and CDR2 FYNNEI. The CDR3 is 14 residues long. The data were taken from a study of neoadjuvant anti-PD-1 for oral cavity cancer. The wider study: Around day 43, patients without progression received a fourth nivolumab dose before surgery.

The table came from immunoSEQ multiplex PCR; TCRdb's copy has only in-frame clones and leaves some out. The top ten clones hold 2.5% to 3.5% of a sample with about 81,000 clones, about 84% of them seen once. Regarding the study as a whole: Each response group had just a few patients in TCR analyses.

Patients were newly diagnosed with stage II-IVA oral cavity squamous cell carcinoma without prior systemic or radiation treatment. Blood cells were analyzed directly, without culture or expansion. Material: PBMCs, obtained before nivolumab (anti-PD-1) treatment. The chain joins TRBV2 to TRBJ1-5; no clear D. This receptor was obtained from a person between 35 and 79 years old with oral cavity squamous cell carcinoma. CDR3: CASSEVVGNQPQHF. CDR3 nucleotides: TGTGCCAGCAGTGAAGTAGTCGGGAATCAGCCCCAGCATTTT.